The entry that follows covers one TCR beta chain sequence. Its antigen is still unknown. CDR3 length: 14 amino acids. Germline-derived CDR1 and CDR2 are ENHRY and SYGVKD. The data derive from a study of T cells expressing NK-cell markers. General observations from the study: Each of about six donors carried dominant NKG2C+ clonotypes accounting for roughly 1.0-7.5% of CD8+ T cells.

Reprocessing the 5' RACE reads, TCRdb reports a single entry for every CDR3 protein and omits DNA. The sample totals some 300,000 distinct CDR3 sequences. Material: blood T cells: a sorted CD56 or NKG2C T cell subset, CD4+ or CD8+ T cells, or bulk PBMC T cells (not recorded which). The chain employs TRBV10-3 and TRBJ2-5; TCRdb outputs TRBD1, but without DNA this stays unchecked. The receptor was isolated from a man between 18 and 29 years old in good health. The CDR3 region is CAISSSGERETQYF.